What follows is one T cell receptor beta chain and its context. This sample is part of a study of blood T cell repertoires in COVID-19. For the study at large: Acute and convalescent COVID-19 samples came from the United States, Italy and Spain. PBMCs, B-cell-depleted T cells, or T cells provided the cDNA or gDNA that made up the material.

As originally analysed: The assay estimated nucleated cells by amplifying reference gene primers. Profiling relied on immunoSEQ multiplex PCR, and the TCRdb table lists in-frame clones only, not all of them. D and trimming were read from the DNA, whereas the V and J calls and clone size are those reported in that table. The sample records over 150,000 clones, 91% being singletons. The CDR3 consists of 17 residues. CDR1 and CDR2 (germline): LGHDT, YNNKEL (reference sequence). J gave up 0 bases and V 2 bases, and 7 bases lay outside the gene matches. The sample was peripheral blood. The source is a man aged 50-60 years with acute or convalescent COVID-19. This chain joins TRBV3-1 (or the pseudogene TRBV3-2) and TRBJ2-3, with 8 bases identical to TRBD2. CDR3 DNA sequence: TGTGCCAGCAGCCAAACTCCCGGGGGGGGCAGCACAGATACGCAGTATTTT. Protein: CASSQTPGGGSTDTQYF.